The clone carrying this TCR beta chain turned up a few times. This sample is drawn from a study of blood T cell repertoires in COVID-19. Study-wide background: Researchers got acute and convalescent COVID-19 samples from the United States, Italy and Spain. PBMCs, B-cell-depleted T cells, or T cells provided the cDNA or gDNA that made up the material.

As handled by the study authors: Researchers report that nucleated cell counts were estimated from reference gene primer amplification. The assay was immunoSEQ multiplex PCR, and TCRdb's table has in-frame clones only and misses some. Clone size and V and J calls were adopted from that table, with D and trimming inferred from the DNA. Of about 49,000 clones in the sample, approximately 85% were seen once. The source of this sequence is a woman aged 60-70 years with acute or convalescent COVID-19. The specimen sequenced was peripheral blood.

Written as DNA, the CDR3 is TGTGCCAGCAGCTCCCACAGGGGGATCAGCGAGCAGTACTTC. Its translation is CASSSHRGISEQYF. The rearrangement joins TRBV7-9 to TRBJ2-7; 8 bases agree with TRBD1. CDR1 is SEHNR and CDR2 is FQNEAQ in the germline V gene (reference sequence). This CDR3 spans 14 amino acids. J was trimmed by 6 bases and V by 4 bases; bases with no gene match: 8.